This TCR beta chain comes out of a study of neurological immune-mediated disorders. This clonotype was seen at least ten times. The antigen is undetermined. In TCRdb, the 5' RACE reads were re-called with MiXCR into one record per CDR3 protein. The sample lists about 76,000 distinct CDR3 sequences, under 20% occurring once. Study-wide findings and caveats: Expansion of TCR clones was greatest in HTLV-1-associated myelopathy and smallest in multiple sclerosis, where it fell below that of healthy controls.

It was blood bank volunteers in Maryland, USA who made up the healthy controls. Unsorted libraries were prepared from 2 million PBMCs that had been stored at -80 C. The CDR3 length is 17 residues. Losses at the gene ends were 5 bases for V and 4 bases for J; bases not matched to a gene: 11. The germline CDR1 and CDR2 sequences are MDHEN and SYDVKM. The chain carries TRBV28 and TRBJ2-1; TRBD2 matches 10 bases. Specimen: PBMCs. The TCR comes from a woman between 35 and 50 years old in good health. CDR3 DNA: TGTGCCAGCAGTACCCCCTTAGCGGGGGGCCCGTACAATGAGCAGTTCTTC. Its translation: CASSTPLAGGPYNEQFF.